Each of the 5 T cell receptor beta chains below was sequenced from the same sample in a study of T cells in Graves' hyperthyroidism and ophthalmopathy (dated by TCRdb to the late 2010s). Library prep was done by multiplex PCR. Instrument on record: Illumina HiSeq 2000. TCR beta CDR3 regions were amplified from RNA transcripts. The first round of RT-PCR for the TCR CDR3 was performed with the HTBI primer set and the Qiagen OneStep RT-PCR kit. In-frame beta chains were kept once TCRdb had trimmed the public reads at Q25 with fastp and called clones with MiXCR. Merged by CDR3 protein, the rows form single entries marked with the most common genes and DNA. Here the sample has approximately 740,000 distinct CDR3 sequences; 14% occur a single time. Roughly a tenth of the sample belongs to the ten largest clones. Sequenced sample: blood. The receptors derive from a woman younger than 35 with Graves' hyperthyroidism.

J is TRBJ1-1 and V is TRBV18; D is undetermined. The CDR3 runs to 15 residues. Germline CDR1 KGHSH, CDR2 LQKENI. V lost 3 bases to trimming and J lost 0 bases, with 11 bases between them. This CDR3 reads CASSPVGSLNTEAFF. CDR3 in DNA: TGTGCCAGCTCACCCGTCGGGTCTTTGAACACTGAAGCTTTCTTT.

This clonotype was seen a handful of times. J is TRBJ1-1 and V is TRBV24-1; weak D call: TRBD1 (5 bases). Trimming stripped 3 bases from V and 8 bases from J, with 12 bases between. CDR1 KGHDR and CDR2 SFDVKD come from the germline V gene. The CDR3 sequence is 13 residues long. The CDR3 loop is CATSDPAGQEAFF. CDR3 bases: TGTGCCACCAGTGATCCAGCAGGGCAGGAAGCTTTCTTT.

This clonotype has ten or more counts. The chain has TRBV9 and TRBJ2-1; TRBD2 matches 9 bases. The trim removed 0 bases at V and 1 base at J, leaving 5 bases unmatched. The CDR3 consists of 17 residues. CDR1 is SGDLS and CDR2 is YYNGEE in the germline V gene. CDR3 coding DNA: TGTGCCAGCAGCGTAGGTGGGGCGGGAGGGTCCTACAATGAGCAGTTCTTC. Translation gives CASSVGGAGGSYNEQFF. Supplemented by reference TRBV9 and TRBJ2-1, the full variable domain reads DSGVTQTPKHLITATGQRVTLRCSPRSGDLSVYWYQQSLDQGLQFLIQYYNGEERAKGNILERFSAQQFPDLHSELNLSSLELGDSALYFCASSVGGAGGSYNEQFFGPGTRLTVL.

This clonotype has a handful of counts. The rearrangement uses TRBV29-1 and TRBJ2-7; unclear D gene. This CDR3 comprises 13 residues. Germline loops: CDR1 SQVTM, CDR2 ANQGSEA. V was trimmed by 4 bases and J by 2 bases, leaving 12 bases between them. CDR3 residues: CSVAMQTTYEQYF. The CDR3 DNA reads as TGCAGCGTTGCCATGCAGACCACCTACGAGCAGTACTTC.

This clonotype occurred a few times. The rearrangement joins TRBV12-3 or TRBV12-4 to TRBJ1-6; no definite D call. Deletions cut 2 bases from V and 7 bases from J, with 12 bases between. This CDR3 region has 15 residues. The CDR3 protein is CASSLRRGRNSPLHF. CDR3 DNA: TGTGCCAGCAGTTTACGGCGGGGTCGGAATTCACCCCTCCACTTT.